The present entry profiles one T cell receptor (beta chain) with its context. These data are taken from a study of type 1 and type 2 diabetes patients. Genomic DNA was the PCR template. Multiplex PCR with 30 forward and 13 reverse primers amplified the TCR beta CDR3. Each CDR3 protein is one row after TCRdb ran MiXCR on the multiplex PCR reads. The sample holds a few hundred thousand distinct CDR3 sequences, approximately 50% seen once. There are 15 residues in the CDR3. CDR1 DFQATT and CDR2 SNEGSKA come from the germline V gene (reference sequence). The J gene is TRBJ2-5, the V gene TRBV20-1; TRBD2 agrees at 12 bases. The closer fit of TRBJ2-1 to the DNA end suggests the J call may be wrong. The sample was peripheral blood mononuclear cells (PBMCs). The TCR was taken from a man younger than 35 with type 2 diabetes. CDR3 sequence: CSARMTSGSYNEQFF. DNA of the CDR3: TGCAGTGCTAGAATGACTAGCGGGAGCTACAATGAGCAGTTCTTC.